These T cell receptor beta chains were read from a single sample in a study of shared clonotypes between healthy human individuals. Sequencing used immunoSEQ multiplex PCR; TCRdb keeps in-frame clones, though not all of them. The sample has about 1 million clones, roughly 80% seen once. Sequenced material: memory CD4+ T cells sorted from blood. The source of these receptors is a man younger than 35 in good health. Both conserved end residues are part of each CDR3. Each record gives: V gene, J gene, D gene, clone size, CDR3 DNA, CDR3 protein. The D gene is left open where the match is weak. Some rows have no size entry. The others give once, few or many, or a class for an expanded clone.

v_gene: TRBV6-1; j_gene: TRBJ1-2; d_gene: NA; abundance: NA; CDR3nt: TGTGCCAGCACCAACGAGGGTGCGGGGGGGTTTGGCTACACCTTC; CDR3aa: CASTNEGAGGFGYTF
v_gene: TRBV11-2; j_gene: TRBJ1-5; d_gene: NA; abundance: NA; CDR3nt: TGTGCCAGCAGTGATAGCAATCAGCCCCAGCATTTT; CDR3aa: CASSDSNQPQHF
v_gene: TRBV5-1; j_gene: TRBJ2-3; d_gene: TRBD1; abundance: NA; CDR3nt: TGCGCCAGCAGTCGCCACAGGGGTGCAGATACGCAGTATTTT; CDR3aa: CASSRHRGADTQYF
v_gene: TRBV27; j_gene: TRBJ1-5; d_gene: NA; abundance: NA; CDR3nt: TGTGCCAGCAGTTTCTCTAGTAGCAATCAGCCCCAGCATTTT; CDR3aa: CASSFSSSNQPQHF
v_gene: TRBV30; j_gene: TRBJ1-1; d_gene: NA; abundance: few; CDR3nt: TGTGCCTGTACTAAGGACACCAACACTGAAGCTTTCTTT; CDR3aa: CACTKDTNTEAFF
v_gene: TRBV5-8; j_gene: TRBJ1-5; d_gene: TRBD1; abundance: once; CDR3nt: TGTGCCAGCAGCTGGGGACAGGGTCGGATGGGCAACAATCAGCCCCAGCATTTT; CDR3aa: CASSWGQGRMGNNQPQHF
v_gene: TRBV20-1; j_gene: TRBJ2-7; d_gene: NA; abundance: NA; CDR3nt: TGCAGTGCTGGTTTTGCTGAGCAGTACTTC; CDR3aa: CSAGFAEQYF
v_gene: TRBV5-1; j_gene: TRBJ2-7; d_gene: TRBD2; abundance: NA; CDR3nt: TGCGCCAGCAGCTTGGCCCCCGGGAGGGGAGAGCAGTACTTC; CDR3aa: CASSLAPGRGEQYF
v_gene: TRBV27; j_gene: TRBJ1-1; d_gene: NA; abundance: NA; CDR3nt: TGTGCCAGCAGTAACAGGGTATATTACACTGAAGCTTTCTTT; CDR3aa: CASSNRVYYTEAFF
v_gene: TRBV6-1; j_gene: TRBJ1-5; d_gene: NA; abundance: few; CDR3nt: TGTGCCACCGCAGGGCAGGGCCCCACGGGGGCCCAGCATTTT; CDR3aa: CATAGQGPTGAQHF
v_gene: TRBV7-2; j_gene: TRBJ1-1; d_gene: TRBD1; abundance: NA; CDR3nt: TGTGCCAGCAGCCTTAGACAGGGGGCCCCTGAAGCTTTCTTT; CDR3aa: CASSLRQGAPEAFF
v_gene: TRBV10-3; j_gene: TRBJ1-6; d_gene: NA; abundance: NA; CDR3nt: TGTGCCATCAGTGAGTTCGCAGGGGACTATAATTCACCCCTCCACTTT; CDR3aa: CAISEFAGDYNSPLHF
v_gene: TRBV10-1; j_gene: TRBJ2-7; d_gene: NA; abundance: NA; CDR3nt: TGCGCCAGCGGGAGGACAGTCTACGAGCAGTACTTC; CDR3aa: CASGRTVYEQYF
v_gene: TRBV7-9; j_gene: TRBJ1-4; d_gene: NA; abundance: NA; CDR3nt: TGTGCCAGCAGCTCAACAGGGCCTGAGTTGGGAAAACTGTTTTTT; CDR3aa: CASSSTGPELGKLFF
v_gene: TRBV5-1; j_gene: TRBJ2-3; d_gene: TRBD2; abundance: NA; CDR3nt: TGCGCCAGCAAGACTCGACTAGCTGATACGCAGTATTTT; CDR3aa: CASKTRLADTQYF
v_gene: TRBV4-1; j_gene: TRBJ1-2; d_gene: NA; abundance: NA; CDR3nt: TGCGCCAGCAGCCTAGGGGACGTTCCGAGCTATGGCTACACCTTC; CDR3aa: CASSLGDVPSYGYTF
v_gene: TRBV7-2; j_gene: TRBJ2-1; d_gene: TRBD2; abundance: once; CDR3nt: TGTGCCAGCAGCCGCACTAGCGGGGGGTCCTACAATGAGCAGTTCTTC; CDR3aa: CASSRTSGGSYNEQFF
v_gene: TRBV19; j_gene: TRBJ2-3; d_gene: TRBD1; abundance: NA; CDR3nt: TGTGCCAGTAGCCGATTTCCGGGACAGGGGACCGAAGATACGCAGTATTTT; CDR3aa: CASSRFPGQGTEDTQYF
v_gene: TRBV7-6; j_gene: TRBJ2-5; d_gene: TRBD1; abundance: NA; CDR3nt: TGTGCCAGCAGCCCACGGACAGGGCAAGAGACCCAGTACTTC; CDR3aa: CASSPRTGQETQYF
v_gene: TRBV30; j_gene: TRBJ2-7; d_gene: NA; abundance: NA; CDR3nt: TGTGCCTGGAGTGTATCCCGATTCGAGCAGTACTTC; CDR3aa: CAWSVSRFEQYF
v_gene: TRBV7-2; j_gene: TRBJ1-2; d_gene: NA; abundance: NA; CDR3nt: TGTGCCAGCAGCTCACCGGGGGCGTTATATGGCTACACCTTC; CDR3aa: CASSSPGALYGYTF
v_gene: TRBV11-2; j_gene: TRBJ1-1; d_gene: NA; abundance: few; CDR3nt: TGTGCCAGCAGCGGAGGGCGATTGAACACTGAAGCTTTCTTT; CDR3aa: CASSGGRLNTEAFF
v_gene: TRBV19; j_gene: TRBJ2-3; d_gene: NA; abundance: NA; CDR3nt: TGTGCCAGTAGTATGCGGGGTATCCGAGCAACAGATACGCAGTATTTT; CDR3aa: CASSMRGIRATDTQYF
v_gene: TRBV7-8; j_gene: TRBJ2-2; d_gene: TRBD2; abundance: NA; CDR3nt: TGTGCCAGCAGGAGGACTAGCGGGGGGAACACCGGGGAGCTGTTTTTT; CDR3aa: CASRRTSGGNTGELFF
v_gene: TRBV5-8; j_gene: TRBJ1-6; d_gene: NA; abundance: NA; CDR3nt: TGTGCCAGCAGCCCCCGGGCGCAGTCGATCAATTCGCCCCTCCACTTT; CDR3aa: CASSPRAQSINSPLHF
v_gene: TRBV5-1; j_gene: TRBJ2-1; d_gene: NA; abundance: NA; CDR3nt: TGCGCCAGCAGCTTGGAACAGGTAGCTTACAATGAGCAGTTCTTC; CDR3aa: CASSLEQVAYNEQFF
v_gene: TRBV6-6; j_gene: TRBJ2-7; d_gene: TRBD1; abundance: NA; CDR3nt: TGTGCCAGCAGTTACTCGGGACAGGGAGGCGAGCAGTACTTC; CDR3aa: CASSYSGQGGEQYF
v_gene: TRBV10-3; j_gene: TRBJ1-2; d_gene: NA; abundance: NA; CDR3nt: TGTGCCATCAGTGATCAACGGTCCTATGGCTACACCTTC; CDR3aa: CAISDQRSYGYTF
v_gene: TRBV5-6; j_gene: TRBJ1-2; d_gene: NA; abundance: NA; CDR3nt: TGTGCCAGCAGCTTGGGCCTAACCGGGAGCTATGGCTACACCTTC; CDR3aa: CASSLGLTGSYGYTF
v_gene: TRBV28; j_gene: TRBJ2-5; d_gene: NA; abundance: NA; CDR3nt: TGTGCCAGCAGCTTACGAACCGCGGGCCAAGAGACCCAGTACTTC; CDR3aa: CASSLRTAGQETQYF
v_gene: TRBV28; j_gene: TRBJ1-4; d_gene: TRBD1; abundance: NA; CDR3nt: TGTGCCAGCAGCGGGACAGCGAATGAAAAACTGTTTTTT; CDR3aa: CASSGTANEKLFF